The present TCR beta chain was sequenced within a study of spatial heterogeneity in lung cancer. Study in general: Raw reads showed each unique TCR and UMI combination turning up more than ten times on average.

Time point here: sample taken at primary tumor resection. The donor group consisted of under 90 patients who had untreated, early-stage non-small cell lung cancer. Sequencing was performed on whole RNA extracted from tumor and nontumor lung tissue, or from frozen PBMC, and the material was left unsorted. Between the trimmed V and J ends, which lost 0 bases and 0 bases, there was a span of 5 bases. CDR3 length: 14 residues. Germline V CDR1 and CDR2: MGHRA, YSYEKL. At least ten counts were recorded for this clonotype. Each CDR3 protein is one row after TCRdb ran MiXCR on the 5' RACE reads. The table lists about 7,800 distinct CDR3 sequences, roughly 8.6% of them singletons.

Sequencing was performed on PBMCs, taken at surgery. The source is a male donor with early-stage non-small cell lung cancer. The rearrangement links TRBV4-1 to TRBJ1-1; no reliable D call. Here the CDR3 DNA reads TGCGCCAGCAGCCAAGAACGATTGAACACTGAAGCTTTCTTT. It yields the protein CASSQERLNTEAFF.